These T cell receptor beta chains were read from a single sample in a study of cytomegalovirus exposure and HLA in healthy donors. Profiled with immunoSEQ multiplex PCR; TCRdb holds only in-frame clones, not every one. The profile shows about 140,000 clones, about three quarters of them singletons. The source material was PBMCs. The receptor source for this set is a man in his forties or fifties in good health and CMV-seropositive. Each CDR3 is given with its conserved first and last residue. The D gene is left open where the match is weak. Size is omitted from some rows. Given values are once, few, many or a class for expanded clones.

d_call j_call v_call clone_size cdr3_length cdr3_nt cdr3_aa
TRBD1 TRBJ1-1 TRBV29-1 - 12 TGCAGCGTTGATAAGGGGACAGGTGGGGCTTTCTTT CSVDKGTGGAFF
- TRBJ1-3 TRBV6-1 - 14 TGTGCCAGCAGTTCCCGGACAACCGGAAACACCATATATTTT CASSSRTTGNTIYF
- TRBJ1-5 TRBV6-1 - 15 TGTGCCAGCAGTGAAGCAGGCGGGGCAAATCAGCCCCAGCATTTT CASSEAGGANQPQHF
TRBD1 TRBJ2-7 TRBV28 - 15 TGTGCCAGCAGTTTGACAGGGGGCCGGTCCTACGAGCAGTACTTC CASSLTGGRSYEQYF
- TRBJ1-5 TRBV6-6 - 14 TGTGCCAGCACCAACGAAGCCGGCAATCAGCCCCAGCATTTT CASTNEAGNQPQHF
TRBD1 TRBJ2-7 TRBV10-1 once 14 TGCGCCAGCAGTGCCGGGACAGCTTCCTACGAGCAGTACTTC CASSAGTASYEQYF
TRBD2 TRBJ2-1 TRBV29-1 - 14 TGCAGCGTTGTTGGACTAGCGGGTAGAAATGAGCAGTTCTTC CSVVGLAGRNEQFF
- TRBJ2-3 TRBV6-4 - 14 TGTGCCAGCAGCCGGGACATACCCACAGATACGCAGTATTTT CASSRDIPTDTQYF
TRBD1 TRBJ1-2 TRBV19 - 13 TGTGCCAGTGGGACAGGGGGGATAGGAGGCTACACCTTC CASGTGGIGGYTF
- TRBJ2-5 TRBV20-1 - 11 TGCAGTGCTAGTAGCGTGGAGACCCAGTACTTC CSASSVETQYF
TRBD2 TRBJ2-1 TRBV7-6 - 17 TGTGCCAGCAGCTTACGGGGGATAGCGGGGACCTACAATGAGCAGTTCTTC CASSLRGIAGTYNEQFF
- TRBJ2-7 TRBV29-1 - 13 TGCAGCGTTGAACTACAGGCATCCTACGAGCAGTACTTC CSVELQASYEQYF
- TRBJ1-1 TRBV11-3 - 16 TGTGCCAGCAGCTTACCCAGGACAGTCGGAGTCACTGAAGCTTTCTTT CASSLPRTVGVTEAFF
TRBD2 TRBJ2-7 TRBV27 - 16 TGTGCCAGCAGTCGAAGAACTAGCGGAACCTCCTACGAGCAGTACTTC CASSRRTSGTSYEQYF
- TRBJ1-3 TRBV14 - 17 TGTGCCAGCAGCCCTGGAGGACAGATTAAGACTGGAAACACCATATATTTT CASSPGGQIKTGNTIYF